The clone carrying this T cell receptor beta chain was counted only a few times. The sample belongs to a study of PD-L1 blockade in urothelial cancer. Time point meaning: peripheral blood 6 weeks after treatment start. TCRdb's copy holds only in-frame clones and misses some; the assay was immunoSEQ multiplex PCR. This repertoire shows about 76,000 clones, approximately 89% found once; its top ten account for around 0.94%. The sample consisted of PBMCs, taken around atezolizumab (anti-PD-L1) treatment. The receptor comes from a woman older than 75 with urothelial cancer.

Written as DNA, the CDR3 is TGTGCCAGCAGTGACAGGGGAACGAACACCGGGGAGCTGTTTTTT. Translated, it gives CASSDRGTNTGELFF. V and J are TRBV27 and TRBJ2-2; 8 positions agree with TRBD1. V trimming: 5 bases; J trimming: 0 bases; junction bases outside the gene matches: 2. Germline V gene sequence: CDR1 MNHEY, CDR2 SMNVEV (reference sequence). CDR3 length: 15 amino acids.